The rows below give T cell receptor beta chains drawn from one sample of a study of cytotoxic CD8 clonotypes in ibrutinib-treated CLL. Sequenced by immunoSEQ multiplex PCR; TCRdb stores in-frame clones only, minus some. Among roughly 130,000 clones, under 95% were seen once, and the ten largest hold 11%. Sequenced here: PBMCs, sampled after 12 months of ibrutinib treatment. The receptors originated from a human donor with chronic lymphocytic leukemia. Each CDR3 is given with its conserved first and last residue. D genes are given only for firm matches. Expanded clones are given a class, and other clones once, few, many or no size at all.

D,size,J,V,CDR3,DNA
.,.,TRBJ2-7,TRBV19,CASSGEHEQYF,TGTGCCAGTAGTGGAGAACACGAGCAGTACTTC
.,.,TRBJ2-1,TRBV15,CATSKSRGSYNEQFF,TGTGCCACCAGCAAGTCTAGGGGCTCCTACAATGAGCAGTTCTTC
.,once,TRBJ2-1,TRBV2,CASRLQGRDNEQFF,TGTGCCAGCAGGCTACAGGGTAGGGACAATGAGCAGTTCTTC
.,.,TRBJ2-7,TRBV27,CASSPSGRHYEQYF,TGTGCCAGCAGTCCCTCGGGACGGCACTACGAGCAGTACTTC
TRBD2,.,TRBJ2-7,TRBV2,CASSGQGLAGEQYF,TGTGCCAGCAGTGGCCAGGGACTAGCCGGCGAGCAGTACTTC
.,.,TRBJ1-1,TRBV10-3,CAISVYREDTEAFF,TGTGCCATCAGTGTCTACAGGGAGGACACTGAAGCTTTCTTT
TRBD2,.,TRBJ2-3,TRBV15,CATSKGFLAGGSTDTQYF,TGTGCCACCAGCAAGGGGTTTCTAGCGGGAGGGAGCACAGATACGCAGTATTTT
.,.,TRBJ2-1,TRBV7-2,CASSLEVTFYYNEQFF,TGTGCCAGCAGCTTAGAGGTCACCTTTTACTACAATGAGCAGTTCTTC
.,.,TRBJ2-4,TRBV23-1,CASSQEGAKNIQYF,TGCGCCAGCAGTCAAGAGGGGGCCAAAAACATTCAGTACTTC
TRBD2,.,TRBJ2-1,TRBV19,CASSKPGLGLGEQFF,TGTGCCAGTAGTAAACCGGGACTAGGGCTCGGTGAGCAGTTCTTC
.,.,TRBJ2-7,TRBV28,CASSFTGSSYEQYF,TGTGCCAGCAGTTTTACGGGATCTTCCTACGAGCAGTACTTC
.,.,TRBJ1-1,TRBV19,CASSWTGAYTEAFF,TGTGCCAGTAGTTGGACGGGGGCGTACACTGAAGCTTTCTTT
.,once,TRBJ2-2,TRBV5-1,CASSFPDRNNGELFF,TGCGCCAGCAGCTTTCCTGACAGGAACAACGGGGAGCTGTTTTTT
.,.,TRBJ1-2,TRBV6-5,CASSYSNWNYGYTF,TGTGCCAGCAGTTACTCCAATTGGAACTATGGCTACACCTTC
TRBD2,.,TRBJ2-1,TRBV6-5,CASNSGLAGSREFF,TGTGCCAGCAATTCGGGACTAGCGGGGTCCCGGGAGTTCTTC
.,.,TRBJ1-2,TRBV25-1,CASSGAGLGYTF,TGTGCCAGCTCGGGGGCAGGGCTCGGCTACACCTTC
.,.,TRBJ1-1,TRBV2,CASSSQIQGPRAFF,TGTGCCAGCAGTTCACAGATACAGGGACCTCGGGCTTTCTTT
TRBD1,.,TRBJ2-7,TRBV7-7,CASSLGTGDEQYF,TGTGCTAGCAGCTTAGGGACAGGGGACGAGCAGTACTTC
.,.,TRBJ1-1,TRBV6-5,CASSYSPGEAFF,TGTGCCAGCAGTTACTCCCCAGGCGAAGCTTTCTTT
.,.,TRBJ1-5,TRBV7-8,CASSLNRADQPQHF,TGTGCCAGCAGCCTGAACAGGGCGGATCAGCCCCAGCATTTT
.,.,TRBJ2-1,TRBV5-1,CASTWGAEYNEQFF,TGCGCCAGCACGTGGGGGGCTGAATACAATGAGCAGTTCTTC
.,.,TRBJ1-1,TRBV7-9,CASSFDTEAFF,TGTGCCAGCAGTTTTGACACTGAAGCTTTCTTT
.,.,TRBJ2-3,TRBV5-5,CASSLAQYTDTQYF,TGTGCCAGCAGCTTGGCGCAGTACACAGATACGCAGTATTTT
.,.,TRBJ1-3,TRBV7-2,CASSSYKGNTIYF,TGTGCCAGCAGCTCCTACAAGGGAAACACCATATATTTT
.,.,TRBJ2-5,TRBV28,CASSTGAFETQYF,TGTGCCAGCAGCACAGGCGCCTTCGAGACCCAGTACTTC
TRBD1,.,TRBJ2-1,TRBV28,CASSRTGQGFNEQFF,TGTGCCAGCAGTCGCACGGGACAGGGTTTTAATGAGCAGTTCTTC
TRBD2,.,TRBJ2-1,TRBV5-1,CASSLSLAGENEQFF,TGCGCCAGCAGCTTGAGCCTAGCGGGAGAGAATGAGCAGTTCTTC
TRBD2,.,TRBJ2-2,TRBV5-1,CASSLGTSGYANTGELFF,TGCGCCAGCAGCCTAGGGACTAGCGGGTACGCGAACACCGGGGAGCTGTTTTTT
.,few,TRBJ1-2,TRBV2,CASQGRYGYTF,TGTGCCAGCCAGGGACGGTATGGCTACACCTTC
.,.,TRBJ1-3,TRBV4-2,CASSQESGPGNTIYF,TGTGCCAGCAGCCAAGAGTCGGGGCCTGGAAACACCATATATTTT
.,few,TRBJ1-2,TRBV6-5,CASSYSGGYGYTF,TGTGCCAGCAGTTACTCTGGGGGCTATGGCTACACCTTC
TRBD2,.,TRBJ2-3,TRBV12-5,CASGLARLAGGLDTQYF,TGTGCTAGTGGTTTGGCAAGACTAGCGGGAGGACTAGATACGCAGTATTTT